The 18 T cell receptor beta chains listed next were all sequenced from one sample in a study of patients and donors after allogeneic stem cell transplantation. Via MiXCR, TCRdb re-called the RT-PCR reads, giving one row per CDR3 protein. Of about a million distinct CDR3 sequences in the sample, around 17% were seen once. The sequencing input was blood, either unsorted or a sorted T cell fraction (not recorded which). These receptors were obtained from a human donor who was either an allogeneic HSCT recipient or a stem cell or donor lymphocyte infusion donor (not recorded which). It is not recorded whose cells these are; they may come from a transplant donor.

The table lists this clonotype with many counts. The chain has TRBV4-3 and TRBJ2-7, with no clear D. The CDR3 contains 9 residues. Germline V gives CDR1 LGHNA, CDR2 YSLEER. The ends were cut back, 5 bases at V and 5 bases at J, with 1 base in the middle. This CDR3 reads CASSDEQYF. The CDR3, as DNA: TGCGCCAGCAGCGACGAGCAGTACTTC.

This clonotype was seen many times. The V and J genes are TRBV10-3 and TRBJ1-1; 7 bases are shared with TRBD1. The CDR3 covers 12 residues. Germline CDR1 reads ENHRY; CDR2 reads SYGVKD. J gave up 2 bases and V 10 bases, and 4 bases lay outside the gene matches. CDR3 loop: CATGTANTEAFF. Written as DNA, the CDR3 is TGTGCCACCGGGACAGCAAACACTGAAGCTTTCTTT.

This chain joins TRBV15 and TRBJ1-2; D not certain. Trimming cost V 0 bases and J 3 bases, with 11 bases left between them. The CDR3 spans 15 residues. CDR1 and CDR2 from the germline V gene are LNHNV and YYDKDF (reference sequence). The CDR3 here is CATSRDLATDYGYTF. CDR3 sequence (DNA): TGTGCCACCAGCAGAGATCTGGCTACAGACTATGGCTACACCTTC.

V gene TRBV20-1 combines with J gene TRBJ1-5; TRBD1 matches at 7 bases. The CDR3 spans 15 residues. Germline CDR1 DFQATT, CDR2 SNEGSKA (reference sequence). Trimming cost V 1 base and J 4 bases; bases outside gene matches: 7. The CDR3 sequence: CSARGGQAPNQPQHF. CDR3 DNA sequence: TGCAGTGCTAGAGGTGGACAGGCACCTAATCAGCCCCAGCATTTT.

CDR3 protein: CASSPHEGRSGNTIYF. The CDR3 DNA reads as TGTGCCAGCAGCCCTCATGAGGGGAGGTCTGGAAACACCATATATTTT. The rearrangement links TRBV7-9 to TRBJ1-3, with a possible D match to TRBD1 (5 bases). The CDR3 has 16 residues. Trimming stripped 5 bases from V and 1 base from J, with 15 bases between. The germline gives CDR1 SEHNR, CDR2 FQNEAQ (reference sequence).

The chain links TRBV3-1 to TRBJ1-2, with 7 positions matching TRBD1. The V gene end was trimmed by 5 bases and the J gene end by 2 bases; junction bases not matched to a gene: 11. The CDR3 is 16 residues long. Germline V CDR1 and CDR2: LGHDT, YNNKEL (reference sequence). Here the CDR3 reads CASSIRQGSRNYGYTF. For the CDR3, the DNA is TGTGCCAGCAGCATTCGACAGGGTTCCCGCAACTATGGCTACACCTTC.

This clonotype was detected a few times. The V and J genes are TRBV20-1 and TRBJ1-5, with D perhaps matching TRBD1 (5 bases). The V gene lost 2 bases and the J gene lost 0 bases, with 11 bases spanning the gap. The CDR3 is 15 residues long. The germline gives CDR1 DFQATT, CDR2 SNEGSKA (reference sequence). CDR3 residues: CSARKGRSSNQPQHF. CDR3 DNA: TGCAGTGCTAGAAAGGGGCGTAGTAGCAATCAGCCCCAGCATTTT.

This clonotype appeared a few times. This chain connects TRBV2 to TRBJ1-3, with unresolved D. Germline V lookup: CDR1 SNHLY, CDR2 FYNNEI. Trimming cost V 3 bases and J 8 bases, with 17 bases left between them. This CDR3 contains 15 residues. CDR3 in amino acids: CASSDIRANQDTIYF. CDR3 coding DNA: TGTGCCAGCAGTGATATACGGGCCAACCAAGACACCATATATTTT.

This clonotype turned up a few times. The J gene is TRBJ1-5, the V gene TRBV12-3 or TRBV12-4, with D tentatively TRBD1 (6 bases). V shed 1 base and J shed 7 bases, with 14 bases lying between them. This CDR3 contains 15 residues. The CDR3 reads CASSLGDNAGQPQHF. The CDR3 region has the DNA TGTGCCAGCAGTTTAGGGGACAACGCGGGACAGCCCCAGCATTTT.

The chain recombines TRBV5-6 with TRBJ2-1; 8 bases match TRBD1. V lost 0 bases to trimming and J lost 8 bases; unmatched junction nucleotides: 7. The germline V gene has CDR1 SGHDT and CDR2 YYEEEE. The length of the CDR3 is 15 residues. The CDR3 protein is CASSLGQGFGYEQFF. For the CDR3, the DNA is TGTGCCAGCAGCTTGGGACAGGGGTTTGGCTATGAGCAGTTCTTC.

This clonotype was recorded many times. J is TRBJ1-2 and V is TRBV12-3 or TRBV12-4; D is perhaps TRBD1 (6 bases). The CDR3 extends over 13 amino acids. V was clipped by 11 bases and J by 4 bases, with 17 bases between them. The CDR3 loop is CASTHRGGYGYTF. The CDR3 region has the DNA TGTGCCTCAACTCATAGGGGGGGCTATGGCTACACCTTC.

The chain uses TRBV5-1 and TRBJ2-1; 9 bases are a match to TRBD2. The CDR3 spans 18 residues. With V trimmed by 0 bases and J by 0 bases, 7 bases remained unmatched. Germline lookup yields CDR1 SGHRS and CDR2 YFSETQ. CDR3 region: CASSLAGGRAPSYNEQFF. In nucleotides, the CDR3 is TGCGCCAGCAGCTTGGCCGGCGGGAGGGCCCCCTCCTACAATGAGCAGTTCTTC. Full variable domain (outside the CDR3, taken from reference TRBV5-1 and TRBJ2-1): KAGVTQTPRYLIKTRGQQVTLSCSPISGHRSVSWYQQTPGQGLQFLFEYFSETQRNKGNFPGRFSGRQFSNSRSEMNVSTLELGDSALYLCASSLAGGRAPSYNEQFFGPGTRLTVL.

The chain combines TRBV24-1 with TRBJ2-7; D is perhaps TRBD2 (5 bases). The CDR3 is made up of 12 amino acids. V dropped 4 bases and J dropped 7 bases, with 10 bases sitting between them. Germline CDR1 KGHDR, CDR2 SFDVKD. CDR3 sequence (DNA): TGTGCCACCAGTGAACCCCGAGGGGAGCAGTACTTC. Its protein is CATSEPRGEQYF.

The chain joins TRBV12-3 or TRBV12-4 to TRBJ1-2; 9 nucleotides agree with TRBD1. There are 14 residues in the CDR3. V trimming: 5 bases; J trimming: 7 bases; junction bases outside the gene matches: 8. CDR3 sequence reads: CASSRIQGALGYTF. CDR3 nucleotide sequence: TGTGCCAGCAGTCGAATACAGGGGGCGCTTGGCTACACCTTC.

The sample holds a few counts of this clonotype. V gene TRBV4-2 combines with J gene TRBJ1-3; possible D gene TRBD1, 6 bases. The V gene's germline CDR1 is LGHNA and CDR2 YNFKEQ. The CDR3 length is 17 residues. V was trimmed by 0 bases and J by 0 bases, leaving 12 bases between them. Here the CDR3 DNA reads TGTGCCAGCAGCCAAGAATCCGGGGGCCACTCTGGAAACACCATATATTTT. Translated: CASSQESGGHSGNTIYF.

This clonotype was seen only a few times. The V call is TRBV7-3, the J call TRBJ1-2, with D possibly being TRBD1 (5 bases). The ends were cut back, 4 bases at V and 4 bases at J, with 16 bases in the middle. CDR1 is SGHTA, CDR2 FQGTGA, per germline. The CDR3 is 15 amino acids. CDR3 region: CASSSTGPQAYGYTF. CDR3 DNA: TGTGCCAGCAGCTCAACCGGCCCACAGGCCTATGGCTACACCTTC.

The rearrangement links TRBV11-1 to TRBJ2-3, with a weak D call TRBD1 (6 bases). V gave up 7 bases and J gave up 2 bases, with 25 bases separating them. This CDR3 is 18 amino acids long. CDR1 and CDR2 (germline): SGHAT, FQDESV (reference sequence). CDR3 DNA sequence: TGTGCCAGCACCCCTTCGGGGACGAGACAGGCTTTCACAGATACGCAGTATTTT. Protein sequence: CASTPSGTRQAFTDTQYF.

There are many counts of this clonotype. The chain joins TRBV7-2 to TRBJ1-3, with unresolved D. Trimming left V 1 base short and J 3 bases short, with 10 bases between. Germline CDR1 and CDR2: SGHTA and FQGNSA. The CDR3 is made up of 15 amino acids. CDR3 sequence: CASSLVGSSGNTIYF. The CDR3 DNA reads as TGTGCCAGCAGCTTAGTTGGCAGTAGTGGAAACACCATATATTTT.